The next 7 T cell receptor beta chains were all read from a single sample in a study of metastatic and nonmetastatic thyroid tumors. TCRdb used MiXCR to call clones anew from the PCR reads. The table has around 4,000 clones, about 35% seen once. No treatment of any kind had been given to any patient before thyroid surgery. Material: adjacent normal tissue. The receptor set was obtained from a female donor with papillary thyroid cancer or a benign thyroid nodule (not recorded which). Some clones in this sample may be carry-over from other donors' samples.

This clone has a handful of counts. The chain recombines TRBV6-1 with TRBJ2-1; D unclear. The CDR3 covers 11 residues. The germline V and J ends were trimmed by 6 bases and 9 bases, with 9 bases remaining between them. CDR1 is MNHNS, CDR2 SASEGT, per germline. The CDR3, as DNA: TGTGCCAGCAGGTTCGGCCTTGAGCAGTTCTTC. It translates to CASRFGLEQFF.

V usage is TRBV20-1 and J usage is TRBJ2-1; 10 bases are shared with TRBD2. The J segment lost 6 bases and the V segment lost 0 bases, leaving 5 bases of the junction unmatched. In germline, CDR1 is DFQATT, CDR2 SNEGSKA (reference sequence). The CDR3 sequence is 15 residues long. The CDR3 is CSARDLLAGSNEQFF. Written as DNA, the CDR3 is TGCAGTGCTAGAGATTTACTAGCGGGAAGCAATGAGCAGTTCTTC.

The chain has TRBV11-2 and TRBJ2-1; 12 bases align to TRBD1. Unmatched junction bases numbered 3, after V lost 2 bases and J lost 7 bases. This CDR3 is 15 amino acids long. Germline V gene lookup returns CDR1 SGHAT and CDR2 FQNNGV. The CDR3 here is CASSLWGQGANEQFF. CDR3 coding DNA: TGTGCCAGCAGCTTATGGGGACAGGGGGCTAATGAGCAGTTCTTC.

The V gene is TRBV27, the J gene TRBJ2-3, with D unresolved. The germline gives CDR1 MNHEY, CDR2 SMNVEV (reference sequence). Trimming removed 4 bases from V and 3 bases from J, with 11 bases in between. The CDR3 runs 14 residues. This CDR3 reads CASSYSVSTDTQYF. The CDR3 DNA reads as TGTGCCAGCAGTTACTCAGTCTCTACAGATACGCAGTATTTT.

This clone was seen more than once but under ten times. J is TRBJ1-1 and V is TRBV7-9; maybe TRBD1 (5 bases). Germline-derived CDR1 and CDR2 are SEHNR and FQNEAQ (reference sequence). V gave up 3 bases and J gave up 10 bases, with 12 bases separating them. This CDR3 is 12 amino acids long. CDR3 loop: CASSFREARAFF. CDR3 sequence (DNA): TGTGCCAGCAGCTTCAGGGAAGCAAGAGCTTTCTTT. Looking up the rest from reference TRBV7-9 and TRBJ1-1 gives the full variable domain: DTGVSQNPRHKITKRGQNVTFRCDPISEHNRLYWYRQTLGQGPEFLTYFQNEAQLEKSRLLSDRFSAERPKGSFSTLEIQRTEQGDSAMYLCASSFREARAFFGQGTRLTVV.

This clone was seen more than once but under ten times. V usage is TRBV12-3 or TRBV12-4 and J usage is TRBJ2-2; 7 bases align to TRBD2. Germline trimming cut 5 bases from V and 6 bases from J; bases unmatched to any gene: 6. This CDR3 has 14 amino acids. The CDR3 DNA follows: TGTGCCAGCAGTAAGACTAGCAGGGCCGGGGAGCTGTTTTTT. Translated: CASSKTSRAGELFF.

The chain uses TRBV6-1 and TRBJ2-7; 9 nucleotides agree with TRBD1. The CDR3 is made up of 16 amino acids. Trimming cost V 6 bases and J 2 bases; bases outside gene matches: 11. In germline, CDR1 is MNHNS, CDR2 SASEGT. CDR3 nucleotides: TGTGCCAGCAGCCAACCGTCCGGGACAGGGACCTACGAGCAGTACTTC. Protein: CASSQPSGTGTYEQYF.